The 3 T cell receptor beta chains given below trace back to one sample, sequenced in a study of blood T cell repertoires in COVID-19. Clones were sequenced by immunoSEQ multiplex PCR, and TCRdb holds only the in-frame ones, with some missing. The sample records some 300,000 clones, more than 70% being singletons. Sequenced material: PBMCs or T cells enriched from blood (not recorded which). These receptors all stem from a woman in her sixties or seventies in a cohort exposed to, infected with or recovered from COVID-19 (not recorded which).

This chain uses TRBV30 with TRBJ2-2; D may be TRBD2 (6 bases). The germline V and J ends were trimmed by 3 bases and 1 base, with 9 bases remaining between them. Germline-derived CDR1 and CDR2 are GTSNPN and SVGIG (reference sequence). The CDR3 consists of 14 residues. CDR3 DNA sequence: TGTGCCTGGAGGACTAGTGGGAACACCGGGGAGCTGTTTTTT. It is translated as CAWRTSGNTGELFF.

The rearrangement links TRBV27 to TRBJ1-2, with D possibly TRBD1 on 5 matching bases. The CDR3 runs to 12 residues. Trimming left V 7 bases short and J 8 bases short, with 14 bases between. CDR1 is MNHEY, CDR2 SMNVEV, per germline (reference sequence). CDR3 residues: CASMPHGGGYTF. The DNA of the CDR3 is TGTGCCAGCATGCCGCATGGGGGGGGCTACACCTTC.

With regard to this clone: Other DNA variants within this sample encode the same CDR3. The chain links TRBV5-1 to TRBJ2-1; D uncertain. Germline loops: CDR1 SGHRS, CDR2 YFSETQ. The CDR3 spans 11 residues. V was shortened by 0 bases and J by 10 bases, with 5 bases between the two germline ends. The CDR3 bases are TGCGCCAGCAGCTTGGCCGGGGAGCAGTTCTTC. The encoded protein is CASSLAGEQFF.